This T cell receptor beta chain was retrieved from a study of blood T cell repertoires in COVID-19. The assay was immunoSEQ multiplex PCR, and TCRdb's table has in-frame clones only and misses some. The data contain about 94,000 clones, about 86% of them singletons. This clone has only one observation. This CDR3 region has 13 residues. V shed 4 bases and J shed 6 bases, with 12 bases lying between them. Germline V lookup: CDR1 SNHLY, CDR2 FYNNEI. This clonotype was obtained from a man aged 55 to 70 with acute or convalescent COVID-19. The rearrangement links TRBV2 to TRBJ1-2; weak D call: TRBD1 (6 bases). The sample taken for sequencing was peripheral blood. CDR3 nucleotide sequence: TGTGCCAGCAGTGGAACGGGGGGCGATGGCTACACCTTC. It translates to CASSGTGGDGYTF. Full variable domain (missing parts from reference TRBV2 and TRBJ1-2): EPEVTQTPSHQVTQMGQEVILRCVPISNHLYFYWYRQILGQKVEFLVSFYNNEISEKSEIFDDQFSVERPDGSNFTLKIRSTKLEDSAMYFCASSGTGGDGYTFGSGTRLTVV.